What follows describes a single T cell receptor (beta chain). Its cognate antigen is unknown. Other DNA sequences in the same sample also yield this CDR3. The CDR3 loop spans 14 amino acids. Looked up from germline, CDR1 is MNHEY and CDR2 is SMNVEV (reference sequence). The V and J ends lost 1 base and 1 base respectively, with 7 bases between them. In the sorted-subset replicate PCRs, 200 ng DNA, 25,000 to 35,000 T cell genomes, was used. Using immunoSEQ multiplex PCR, the repertoire was profiled, and TCRdb retains in-frame clones only, with some absent. Among about 2.1 million clones listed, around 93% were seen once. Positive CCR7 selection of CD45RO-negative cells yielded the naive CD8 cells, and terminally differentiated effector memory CD45RA+ cells were excluded. The data derive from a study of shared clonotypes between healthy human individuals. Study-level findings and limits: A handful of donors had about 5% of their naive CD4 clonotypes in common. Naive subsets typically showed greater estimated richness than memory subsets.

The genes are TRBV27 and TRBJ2-5; a possible D gene is TRBD1 (5 bases). The receptor was derived from a man aged 18-30 years in good health. Some clones in this sample may be carry-over from other donors' samples. The material sequenced was naive CD8+ T cells from PBMCs. The CDR3 here is CASSLWGSQETQYF. The CDR3 DNA reads as TGTGCCAGCAGTTTATGGGGCAGCCAAGAGACCCAGTACTTC.